This TCR beta chain was sequenced in a study of blood T cell repertoires in COVID-19 (TCRdb year 2020). Regarding the study in general: Samples covering the acute and convalescent phases of COVID-19 were provided by collaborators in the United States, Italy and Spain. The material from the prospective study consisted of cDNA or gDNA derived from T cells, B-cell-depleted T cells, or PBMCs. Where available, HLA class I and class II types were obtained from metadata supplied by the sample provider rather than from assay-based typing. The dataset comprised deeply sampled blood TCRbeta repertoires from subjects exposed to, actively infected with, or recovered from COVID-19. The repertoires were released in a freely available public database meant as a resource for research on the immune response to SARS-CoV-2. The samples were drawn from two sources: the first 160 participants of the ongoing ImmuneRACE study, and fewer than 1,500 subjects contributed by 6 global collaborators. The sample metadata nearly always contained a de-identified subject ID, COVID-19 status, age in years and sex.

The full study reports these points: The quantity of clinical and demographic metadata differed by source and by participant and was supplied without curation.

V gives up 0 bases and J gives up 0 bases, and the segment between their germline ends measures 7 bases. CDR1 and CDR2, looked up from the germline V gene, are SGHNT and YENEEA. The CDR3 holds 15 amino acids from the cysteine to the phenylalanine. The only DNA kept is the CDR3, 45 bases in frame from the first base. This clone has just a few counts. The antigen this receptor binds is unknown. Per-base qualities were not stored, and no clone one base away is much larger. At the DNA level, this CDR3 is encoded by other sequences in the same sample as well. The immunoSEQ Assay, a bias-controlled multiplex PCR, was used to amplify TCRbeta CDR3 regions from genomic DNA. From the authors' description of their analysis: Nucleated cell counts per sample were estimated from amplification of reference gene primers within the assay. To quantify the absolute abundance of each unique TCRbeta CDR3 rearrangement, sequence reads were collapsed and filtered. For each sample, productive Simpson clonality was calculated as the square root of Simpson's diversity index over productive rearrangements. Imported from immuneACCESS, the table was reduced by TCRdb to in-frame sequences with V and J called. These copies leave out some clones; in studies compared against another copy, an unresolved V gene accounts for under half, and the cause of the remainder is not known. That table supplies the V and J calls and clone size; D and trimming were determined from the DNA. The sample contains approximately 400,000 clones, around 83% of them found a single time. Approximately 5% of the sample is held by the ten biggest clonotypes.

Enrolling through a virtual design, the prospective study's participants ranged in age from about 18 to 100 years and lived across roughly 23 United States geographic areas. To assign participants to cohorts, the prospective study relied on clinical history that participants themselves reported in a screening survey and a study questionnaire. Recovered participants in ImmuneRACE Cohort 3 were defined by two consecutive negative NP/OP PCR tests, clearance by a healthcare professional, or resolution of symptoms. Each participant in the prospective study had whole blood, serum and a nasopharyngeal or oropharyngeal swab collected by mobile phlebotomists. Prospective study participants could optionally give additional blood draws and questionnaires over an approximately 2-month period. Before DNA extraction, prospective study blood samples were shipped either frozen or at room temperature.

Sequencing was carried out using PBMCs or T cells enriched from blood (not recorded which). The TCR sequence derives from a woman aged 50 to 65 who had recovered from COVID-19. The sequence links TRBV11-3 to TRBJ2-3; the D gene assignment is ambiguous. Here is the DNA: TGTGCCAGCAGCTTAGATGGTACTAGCACAGATACGCAGTATTTT. It is translated as CASSLDGTSTDTQYF.